These 23 T cell receptor beta chains were all obtained from the same sample, sequenced in a study of tumor and adjacent non-tumor tissue in lung cancer. The library came from three nested PCR rounds adapted from ARM-PCR protocols. TCRdb used MiXCR to reprocess the multiplex PCR reads, holding one entry per CDR3 protein. The sample lists about 50,000 distinct CDR3 sequences, 70% to 80% occurring once. The template was RNA from unsorted bulk tissue. This non-tumor lung sample came from over 3 cm beyond the tumor edge. The sequenced sample consisted of distant non-tumor lung tissue. The receptors come from a woman in her fifties or sixties with non-small cell lung cancer.

This clonotype was observed many times. V is TRBV5-4 and J is TRBJ2-7; D might be TRBD2 (5 bases). The CDR3 runs to 13 residues. From germline, CDR1 is SGHNT and CDR2 YYREEE (reference sequence). Deletions cut 0 bases from V and 7 bases from J, with 11 bases between. In nucleotides, the CDR3 is TGTGCCAGCAGCTTGGCCCCCTCGGGAGAGCAGTACTTC. It codes for CASSLAPSGEQYF.

The chain is built from TRBV6-1 and TRBJ1-5; TRBD1 might be the D (6 bases). CDR1 is MNHNS and CDR2 is SASEGT in the germline V gene. The CDR3 consists of 15 residues. V dropped 11 bases and J dropped 4 bases, with 21 bases sitting between them. This CDR3 reads CAGSEGGVGNQPQHF. The CDR3 nucleotides are TGTGCCGGGAGCGAGGGGGGCGTCGGTAATCAGCCCCAGCATTTT.

In regard to this clonotype: A much larger clone lies a single base off, so this may be a read error. This rearrangement joins TRBV11-2 to TRBJ2-7, with a tentative D call TRBD1 (6 bases). The V end was cut by 1 base, the J end by 2 bases, with 12 bases between. The CDR3 has 15 residues. The germline gives CDR1 SGHAT, CDR2 FQNNGV. CDR3 amino acids: CASSLAGDTTYEQYF. The CDR3 nucleotides are TGTGCCAGCAGCTTAGCAGGGGACACCACCTACGAGCAGTACTTC.

Concerning this clonotype itself: One end of the junction is discordant with germline, which a read error may explain. The CDR3, as DNA: TGTGTCAGCAGCCTGGAAATAAGGCAGCCCCAGCATTTT. Its protein is CVSSLEIRQPQHF. The chain has TRBV11-2 and TRBJ1-5, with D hard to call. The germline CDR1 and CDR2 sequences are SGHAT and FQNNGV. The CDR3 contains 13 residues.

Remarks on this clonotype: The junction departs from germline at one end; a sequencing error may be responsible. The genes are TRBV6-6 and TRBJ1-6, with no clear D. Per germline, CDR1 MNHNY and CDR2 SVGAGI (reference sequence). The CDR3 loop spans 17 amino acids. The CDR3 loop reads CASSSDEESSYNSPLYF. CDR3 nucleotide sequence: TGTGCCAGCAGTTCTGATGAAGAGAGCTCCTACAATTCACCCCTCTACTTT.

The chain carries TRBV12-3 or TRBV12-4 and TRBJ2-5; 9 bases agree with TRBD1. The V gene end was trimmed by 8 bases and the J gene end by 2 bases; junction bases not matched to a gene: 18. The CDR3 length is 18 residues. CDR3 sequence reads: CASSLKMTGGVSQETQYF. The CDR3 nucleotides are TGTGCCAGCTCCCTAAAAATGACAGGGGGGGTATCGCAAGAGACCCAGTACTTC.

Comments on this clonotype: The junction does not match germline at one end; this may be a read error. This chain uses TRBV6-2 or TRBV6-3 with TRBJ2-1; D gene unclear. CDR1 is MNHEY and CDR2 is SVGEGT in the germline V gene. The CDR3 extends over 14 amino acids. The CDR3 bases are TGTGCCAGCAGTCTCGCGGTTTCCTACAATGAGCAGTCCTTC. It codes for CASSLAVSYNEQSF.

In this sample, this clonotype turned up once. The final CDR3 position lacks the conserved phenylalanine or tryptophan, pointing to a likely read error. The V gene is TRBV4-3, the J gene TRBJ2-7; D gene ambiguous. CDR1 is LGHNA, CDR2 YSLEER, per germline. CDR3 length: 15 amino acids. CDR3 DNA: TGCGTCAGCAGCCGAGAAGGCACAAAGTCGGCCGAGCAGTACTAC. This encodes CVSSREGTKSAEQYY.

The DNA of the CDR3 is TGTGCCAGTAGCCGGGCCGGTAGATTCGATGAGCAGTTCTTC. It yields the protein CASSRAGRFDEQFF. The chain links TRBV11-1 to TRBJ2-1; D call uncertain. The germline gives CDR1 SGHAT, CDR2 FQDESV (reference sequence). V was cut by 9 bases and J by 8 bases, with 20 bases left in between. This CDR3 has 14 residues.

Turning to this clonotype: A junction boundary mismatches the germline segment, possibly from a read error. This chain joins TRBV12-5 and TRBJ1-1, with D tentatively TRBD1 (5 bases). CDR3 size: 13 residues. The germline V gene has CDR1 LGHNT and CDR2 FRNRAP. CDR3: CASSSLQDGEAIF. The CDR3 DNA follows: TGTGCTAGTAGTTCGTTACAGGACGGTGAAGCTATCTTT. Variable domain in full (rest from reference TRBV12-5 and TRBJ1-1): DARVTQTPRHKVTEMGQEVTMRCQPILGHNTVFWYRQTMMQGLELLAYFRNRAPLDDSGMPKDRFSAEMPDATLATLKIQPSEPRDSAVYFCASSSLQDGEAIFGQGTRLTVV.

As to this clonotype: Compared with germline, one end of the junction differs, possibly owing to a read error. This chain connects TRBV12-3 or TRBV12-4 to TRBJ2-3; 8 positions agree with TRBD2. The CDR3 is 20 amino acids. As DNA, the CDR3 is TGTGCCAGTAGTTTTAAGACCTCTTTTGGTATGCGGGAGGACAAAGATACGCAGTATTTT. The encoded protein is CASSFKTSFGMREDKDTQYF.

Comment on this clonotype: Possible read error: a much larger clone is one base away. The chain couples TRBV20-1 to TRBJ2-1; TRBD2 might be the D (6 bases). The germline V gene has CDR1 DFQATT and CDR2 SNEGSKA (reference sequence). The CDR3 spans 17 residues. The V and J ends lost 3 bases and 8 bases respectively, with 26 bases between them. The CDR3 bases are TGCAGTGCTAGCGGGACTTGCGGGATCCTCCGCTATGATGAGCAGTTCTTC. Protein product: CSASGTCGILRYDEQFF.

This chain links TRBV12-3 or TRBV12-4 with TRBJ2-7, with D possibly TRBD2 on 6 matching bases. The CDR3 loop spans 14 amino acids. Deletions cut 4 bases from V and 3 bases from J, with 13 bases between. The CDR3 loop is CASSSGRGRYEQYF. The CDR3 coding sequence is TGTGCCAGCAGTTCCGGGAGAGGACGCTACGAGCAGTACTTC.

This rearrangement joins TRBV7-3 to TRBJ1-3; no clear D gene. From germline, CDR1 is SGHTA and CDR2 FQGTGA. The CDR3 spans 15 residues. V was trimmed by 2 bases and J by 1 base, leaving 9 bases between them. CDR3 DNA: TGTGCCAGCAGCTTAGGTCCCGTATCTGGAAACACCATATATTTT. Translation: CASSLGPVSGNTIYF. Drawing the rest from reference TRBV7-3 and TRBJ1-3, the complete variable domain is GAGVSQTPSNKVTEKGKYVELRCDPISGHTALYWYRQSLGQGPEFLIYFQGTGAADDSGLPNDRFFAVRPEGSVSTLKIQRTERGDSAVYLCASSLGPVSGNTIYFGEGSWLTVV.

This clonotype was picked up a small number of times. This clone may be a read error of a much larger clone one base away. This rearrangement joins TRBV10-3 to TRBJ2-5; 7 positions agree with TRBD2. Germline V gives CDR1 ENHRY, CDR2 SYGVKD. This CDR3 comprises 16 residues. CDR3 sequence: CAVSESELAEKETQYF. CDR3 DNA sequence: TGTGCCGTCAGTGAGTCGGAGCTAGCGGAAAAAGAGACCCAGTACTTC.

This clonotype was picked up one time. An end of the junction differs from the germline gene, which may be a read error. The rearrangement links TRBV12-3 or TRBV12-4 to TRBJ1-2; no reliable D call. This CDR3 region has 14 residues. This CDR3 reads CTSSKRVSFYGYTF. In DNA, the CDR3 is TGTACCAGCAGCAAAAGGGTGTCCTTCTATGGCTACACTTTC.

Note on this clonotype: At one boundary the junction diverges from the germline segment, which might be a read error. The J gene is TRBJ2-1, the V gene TRBV11-1; D possibly corresponds to TRBD2 (5 bases). This CDR3 region has 17 residues. From germline, CDR1 is SGHAT and CDR2 FQDESV (reference sequence). This CDR3 is CASSRGFTVSSYNEHFF. Written as DNA, the CDR3 is TGTGCCAGCAGTCGGGGTTTCACAGTGAGCTCCTACAATGAGCACTTCTTC.

The chain carries TRBV9 and TRBJ1-6; weak D call: TRBD1 (6 bases). The CDR3 contains 16 residues. From germline, CDR1 is SGDLS and CDR2 YYNGEE. V lost 3 bases to trimming and J lost 9 bases, with 19 bases between them. CDR3 sequence reads: CASSDARLGAGSPLHF. CDR3 bases: TGTGCCAGCAGCGACGCCCGGTTGGGGGCGGGTTCACCCCTCCACTTT.

This clonotype was detected only a few times. Given a much more abundant clone one base away, this may be a read error. This chain connects TRBV12-3 or TRBV12-4 to TRBJ1-6, with a possible D match to TRBD1 (5 bases). The CDR3 loop spans 15 amino acids. CDR3 loop: CASGFGGSTNSPLHF. DNA for the CDR3: TGTGCCAGCGGTTTCGGGGGATCAACGAATTCACCCCTCCACTTT.

The V call is TRBV4-1, the J call TRBJ1-1; 7 nucleotides align to TRBD1. The germline CDR1 and CDR2 sequences are MGHRA and YSYEKL. CDR3 size: 15 residues. V gave up 1 base and J gave up 4 bases; unmatched junction bases: 6. The CDR3 reads CASSQGPRGITEAFF. As DNA, the CDR3 is TGCGCCAGCAGCCAAGGTCCCAGGGGGATCACTGAAGCTTTCTTT.

On this clonotype itself: At one boundary the junction diverges from the germline segment, which might be a read error. The chain has TRBV4-2 and TRBJ2-7, with a possible D match to TRBD2 (5 bases). Germline assignment: CDR1 LGHNA and CDR2 YNFKEQ. There are 15 residues in the CDR3. CDR3 in DNA: TGTGCCAGCGGCCAATCCGATGGCGGAGGTAGCGAGCAGTACTTC. It codes for CASGQSDGGGSEQYF.

V and J are TRBV6-6 and TRBJ2-3; D might be TRBD2 (5 bases). Germline loops: CDR1 MNHNY, CDR2 SVGAGI (reference sequence). CDR3 length: 16 amino acids. Between the trimmed V and J ends, which lost 7 bases and 4 bases, there was a span of 21 bases. The CDR3 bases are TGTGCCAGCATCTTCATAGCTGGAGGTAGCGCAGATACGCAGTATTTT. Translated: CASIFIAGGSADTQYF.

The V gene is TRBV14, the J gene TRBJ2-1; TRBD2 is a possible D gene (5 bases). With 1 base removed from V and 11 bases from J, the gap between germline ends came to 12 bases. There are 13 residues in the CDR3. CDR1 is SGHDN, CDR2 FVKESK, per germline. CDR3 in amino acids: CASSQGLLDKQFF. Here the CDR3 DNA reads TGTGCCAGCAGCCAAGGACTACTTGATAAGCAGTTCTTC.